A selection of T cell receptor beta chains follows, all from one sample in a study of metastatic and nonmetastatic thyroid tumors. TCRdb re-called clones via MiXCR from the PCR reads. This table has 35,000 to 45,000 clones, around 27% appearing once. Source material: blood. These receptors were collected from a male donor with papillary thyroid cancer or a benign thyroid nodule (not recorded which). Some clones in this sample may be carry-over from other donors' samples. The CDR3 runs from the conserved cysteine through the conserved F or W. A D gene is named only where the DNA matches it firmly. Clone sizes are given selectively: once, few, many, or a class where the clone is expanded.

TGTGCCAGCAGCTTAGGAGGTGGGCTCTACGAGCAGTACTTC	CASSLGGGLYEQYF	TRBV7-2	few	NA	TRBJ2-7
TGTGCCAGCAGCTTAGGTCGAGAGCAGTTCTTC	CASSLGREQFF	TRBV11-3	NA	NA	TRBJ2-1
TGTGCCAGCAGTTTGGTAGGCTACGAGCAGTACTTC	CASSLVGYEQYF	TRBV28	NA	NA	TRBJ2-7
TGTGCCAGCAGATCCGGGGGTGTTCCGAACACCGGGGAGCTGTTTTTT	CASRSGGVPNTGELFF	TRBV28	few	NA	TRBJ2-2
TGCGCCAGCAGCTTGGGGGACAGCGGAAACACCATATATTTT	CASSLGDSGNTIYF	TRBV5-1	many	TRBD1	TRBJ1-3
TGTGCCAGCAGTTCCCGAGGACTAGCGGGAGGATGGGGCTACGAGCAGTACTTC	CASSSRGLAGGWGYEQYF	TRBV12-3/TRBV12-4	few	TRBD2	TRBJ2-7
TGTGCCAGCAGCTTAGAACCAGTTACCCTGATAAGATCCTACGAGCAGTACTTC	CASSLEPVTLIRSYEQYF	TRBV11-2	NA	NA	TRBJ2-7
TGTGCCAGTAGTAACTGGCGGGAGGGCTACGAGCAGTACTTC	CASSNWREGYEQYF	TRBV19	many	TRBD2	TRBJ2-7
TGTGCCAGCAGTGATACAGGGGGCGCGGCCGGGGAGCTGTTTTTT	CASSDTGGAAGELFF	TRBV6-4	NA	TRBD1	TRBJ2-2
TGCGCCAGCAGCCGAACAGGGGTAGACACTGAAGCTTTCTTT	CASSRTGVDTEAFF	TRBV4-3	once	TRBD1	TRBJ1-1
TGTGCCAGCAGCTCCGCCCCCGGTAGGGGCCTCTACGAGCAGTACTTC	CASSSAPGRGLYEQYF	TRBV11-3	NA	NA	TRBJ2-7